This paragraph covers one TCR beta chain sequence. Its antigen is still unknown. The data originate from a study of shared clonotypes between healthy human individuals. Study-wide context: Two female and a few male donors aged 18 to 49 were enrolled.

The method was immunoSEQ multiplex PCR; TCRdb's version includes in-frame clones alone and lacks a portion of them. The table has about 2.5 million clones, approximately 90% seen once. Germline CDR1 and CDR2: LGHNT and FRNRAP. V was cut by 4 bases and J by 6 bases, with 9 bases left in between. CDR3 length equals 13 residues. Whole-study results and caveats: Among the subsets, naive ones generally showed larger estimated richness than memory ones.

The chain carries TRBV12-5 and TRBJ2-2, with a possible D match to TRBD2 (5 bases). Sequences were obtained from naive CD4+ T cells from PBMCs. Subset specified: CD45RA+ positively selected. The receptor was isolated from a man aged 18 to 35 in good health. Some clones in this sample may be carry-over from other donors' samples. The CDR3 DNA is TGTGCTAGTGGTTCCGGGGTGGCCGGGGAGCTGTTTTTT. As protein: CASGSGVAGELFF.